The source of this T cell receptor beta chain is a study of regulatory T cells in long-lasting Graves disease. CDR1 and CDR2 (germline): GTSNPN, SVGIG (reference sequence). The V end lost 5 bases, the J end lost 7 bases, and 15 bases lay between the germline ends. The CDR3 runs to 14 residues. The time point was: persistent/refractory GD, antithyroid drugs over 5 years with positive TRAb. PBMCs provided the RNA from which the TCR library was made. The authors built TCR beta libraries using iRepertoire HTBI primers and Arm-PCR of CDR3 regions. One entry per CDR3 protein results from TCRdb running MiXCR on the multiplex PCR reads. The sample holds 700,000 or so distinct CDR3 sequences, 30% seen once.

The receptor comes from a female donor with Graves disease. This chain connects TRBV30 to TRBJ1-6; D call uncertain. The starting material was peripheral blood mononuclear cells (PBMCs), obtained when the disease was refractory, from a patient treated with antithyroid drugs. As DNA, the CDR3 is TGTGCCTGGGGCCAAGGACTCCCCAATTCACCCCTCCACTTT. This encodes CAWGQGLPNSPLHF.